This passage covers 4 T cell receptor beta chains from one sample sequenced in a study. The sorted Tregs were CD4+CD25+CD127-/low cells. TCRdb fed the 5' RACE reads into MiXCR, producing one record per CDR3 protein. This table holds 46,000 or so distinct CDR3 sequences, about a fifth found once. Sequencing was done on a sample of Tregs sorted from a lymph node. These receptors were taken from a female donor with breast cancer.

By share, this clonotype ranks as medium-sized (0.01 to 0.1%). V is TRBV29-1 and J is TRBJ1-2; D is perhaps TRBD1 (6 bases). Germline CDR1 reads SQVTM; CDR2 reads ANQGSEA. CDR3 length: 12 amino acids. Trimming cost V 4 bases and J 4 bases, with 10 bases left between them. DNA for the CDR3: TGCAGCGTTGTAGGGGGGGGCTATGGCTACACCTTC. Translating it yields CSVVGGGYGYTF. The full variable domain, rest sourced from reference TRBV29-1 and TRBJ1-2, is SAVISQKPSRDICQRGTSLTIQCQVDSQVTMMFWYRQQPGQSLTLIATANQGSEATYESGFVIDKFPISRPNLTFSTLTVSNMSPEDSSIYLCSVVGGGYGYTFGSGTRLTVV.

This clonotype was found a few times. The chain links TRBV4-2 to TRBJ2-5; 7 positions agree with TRBD2. This CDR3 spans 17 amino acids. The V gene's germline CDR1 is LGHNA and CDR2 YNFKEQ. With 3 bases clipped from V and 0 bases from J, the junction kept 10 bases outside the gene matches. CDR3 residues: CASSQGLAAMYQETQYF. The CDR3 DNA reads as TGTGCCAGCAGCCAGGGCCTAGCGGCAATGTACCAAGAGACCCAGTACTTC.

The chain couples TRBV2 to TRBJ2-7; D may be TRBD1 or TRBD2 (5 bases each). The CDR3 is 15 amino acids. V was trimmed by 6 bases and J by 3 bases, leaving 18 bases between them. Germline lookup yields CDR1 SNHLY and CDR2 FYNNEI. CDR3 sequence reads: CASRNAADTYYEQYF. CDR3 nucleotides: TGTGCCAGCAGAAACGCAGCGGACACCTACTACGAGCAGTACTTC.

There are a few counts of this clonotype. J is TRBJ2-1 and V is TRBV20-1, with TRBD2 matching 12 bases. V lost 2 bases to trimming and J lost 4 bases; unmatched junction nucleotides: 12. CDR1 DFQATT and CDR2 SNEGSKA come from the germline V gene (reference sequence). The CDR3 sequence is 18 residues long. CDR3 in DNA: TGCAGTGCTAGAACTAGCGGGAGGAGGGACGTTGGGTACAATGAGCAGTTCTTC. This translates into CSARTSGRRDVGYNEQFF.